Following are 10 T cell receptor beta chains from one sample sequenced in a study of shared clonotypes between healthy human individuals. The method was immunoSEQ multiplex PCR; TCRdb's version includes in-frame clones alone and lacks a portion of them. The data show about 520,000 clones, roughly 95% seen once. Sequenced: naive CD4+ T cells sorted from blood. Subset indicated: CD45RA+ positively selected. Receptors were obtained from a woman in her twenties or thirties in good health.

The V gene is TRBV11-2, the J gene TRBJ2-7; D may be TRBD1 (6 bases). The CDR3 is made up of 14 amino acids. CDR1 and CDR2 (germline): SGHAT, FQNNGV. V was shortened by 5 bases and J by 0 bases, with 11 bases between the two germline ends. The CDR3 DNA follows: TGTGCCAGCAGCCAGGGGTTAAGCTCCTACGAGCAGTACTTC. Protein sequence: CASSQGLSSYEQYF.

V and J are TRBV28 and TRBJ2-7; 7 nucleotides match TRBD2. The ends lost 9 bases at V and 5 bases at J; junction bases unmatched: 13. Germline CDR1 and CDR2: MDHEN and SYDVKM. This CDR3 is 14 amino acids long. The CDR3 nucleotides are TGTGCCAGATGGGGGGGACTAAAAATCGACGAGCAGTACTTC. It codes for CARWGGLKIDEQYF.

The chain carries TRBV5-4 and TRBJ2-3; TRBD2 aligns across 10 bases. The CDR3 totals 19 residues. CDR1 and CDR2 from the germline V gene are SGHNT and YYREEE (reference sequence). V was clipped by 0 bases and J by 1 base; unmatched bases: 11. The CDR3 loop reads CASSLASLAGGDGTDTQYF. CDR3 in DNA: TGTGCCAGCAGCTTGGCCAGCTTAGCGGGAGGTGATGGCACAGATACGCAGTATTTT.

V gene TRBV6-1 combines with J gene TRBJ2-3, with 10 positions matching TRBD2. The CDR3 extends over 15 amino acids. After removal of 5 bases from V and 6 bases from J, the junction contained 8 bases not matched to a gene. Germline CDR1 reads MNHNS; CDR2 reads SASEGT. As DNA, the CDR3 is TGTGCCAGCAGTATAGCGGGAGGCCGATATGATACGCAGTATTTT. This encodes CASSIAGGRYDTQYF.

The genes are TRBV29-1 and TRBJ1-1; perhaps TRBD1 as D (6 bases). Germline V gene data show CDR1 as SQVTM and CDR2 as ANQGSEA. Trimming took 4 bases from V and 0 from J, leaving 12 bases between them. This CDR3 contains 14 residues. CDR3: CSVVSGALNTEAFF. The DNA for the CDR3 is TGCAGCGTTGTTTCAGGGGCCCTGAACACTGAAGCTTTCTTT.

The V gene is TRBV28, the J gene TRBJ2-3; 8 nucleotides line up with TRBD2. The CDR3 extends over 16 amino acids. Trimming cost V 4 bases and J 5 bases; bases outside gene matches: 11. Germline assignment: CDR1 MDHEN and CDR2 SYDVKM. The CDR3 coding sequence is TGTGCCAGCAGTTCCCCCGGGGGCGGGAGGAAAGATACGCAGTATTTT. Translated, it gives CASSSPGGGRKDTQYF.

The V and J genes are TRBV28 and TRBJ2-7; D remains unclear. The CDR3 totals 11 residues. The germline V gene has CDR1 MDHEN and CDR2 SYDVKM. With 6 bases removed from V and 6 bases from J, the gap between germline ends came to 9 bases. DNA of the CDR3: TGTGCCAGCAGCTCCAGCCGCGAGCAGTACTTC. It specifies CASSSSREQYF. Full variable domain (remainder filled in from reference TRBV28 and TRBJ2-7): DVKVTQSSRYLVKRTGEKVFLECVQDMDHENMFWYRQDPGLGLRLIYFSYDVKMKEKGDIPEGYSVSREKKERFSLILESASTNQTSMYLCASSSSREQYFGPGTRLTVT.

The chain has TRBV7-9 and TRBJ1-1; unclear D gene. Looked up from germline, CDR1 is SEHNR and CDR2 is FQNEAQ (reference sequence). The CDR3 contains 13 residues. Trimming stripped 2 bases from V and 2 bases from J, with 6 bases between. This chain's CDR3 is CASSLLGNTEAFF. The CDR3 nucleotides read TGTGCCAGCAGCTTACTCGGAAACACTGAAGCTTTCTTT.

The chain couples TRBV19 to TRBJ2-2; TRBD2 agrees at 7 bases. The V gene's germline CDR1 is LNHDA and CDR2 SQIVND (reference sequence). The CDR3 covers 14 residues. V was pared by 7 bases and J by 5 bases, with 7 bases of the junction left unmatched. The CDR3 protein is CASMGGVRTGELFF. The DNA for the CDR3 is TGTGCCAGTATGGGAGGGGTTCGGACCGGGGAGCTGTTTTTT.

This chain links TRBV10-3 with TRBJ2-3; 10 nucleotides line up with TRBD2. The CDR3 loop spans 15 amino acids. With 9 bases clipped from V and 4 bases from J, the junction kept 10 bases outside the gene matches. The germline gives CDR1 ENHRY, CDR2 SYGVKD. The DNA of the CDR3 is TGTGCCATAAATGTAGGTAGCGGGAGGTCAGATACGCAGTATTTT. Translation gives CAINVGSGRSDTQYF.